Sequencing of this T cell receptor (beta chain) was carried out in a study of OX40 agonist ivuxolimab in advanced cancers. Study at large: Of the patients, three showed partial responses, one with hepatocellular carcinoma and two with cutaneous melanoma.

This clone was observed a handful of times. Its cognate antigen is unknown. Whole-study findings and limits: The expanded peripheral T cells' antigen specificity was not determined.

Method: immunoSEQ multiplex PCR; TCRdb's copy keeps in-frame clones and lacks some. In the table there are 24,000 or so clones, around 77% of which are singletons. V gave up 7 bases and J gave up 0 bases, with 10 bases separating them. The CDR3 length is 14 residues. Germline CDR1 is SNHLY and CDR2 is FYNNEI. The origin of this receptor is an adult with an advanced solid tumor such as melanoma, head and neck, liver or kidney cancer. This sample comprised CD4+ or CD8+ T cells sorted from blood, obtained in a trial of the OX40 agonist ivuxolimab. The J gene is TRBJ1-3, the V gene TRBV2; no clear D. This CDR3 is CASMGSSSGNTIYF. Here the CDR3 DNA reads TGTGCCAGCATGGGCAGCAGCTCTGGAAACACCATATATTTT.